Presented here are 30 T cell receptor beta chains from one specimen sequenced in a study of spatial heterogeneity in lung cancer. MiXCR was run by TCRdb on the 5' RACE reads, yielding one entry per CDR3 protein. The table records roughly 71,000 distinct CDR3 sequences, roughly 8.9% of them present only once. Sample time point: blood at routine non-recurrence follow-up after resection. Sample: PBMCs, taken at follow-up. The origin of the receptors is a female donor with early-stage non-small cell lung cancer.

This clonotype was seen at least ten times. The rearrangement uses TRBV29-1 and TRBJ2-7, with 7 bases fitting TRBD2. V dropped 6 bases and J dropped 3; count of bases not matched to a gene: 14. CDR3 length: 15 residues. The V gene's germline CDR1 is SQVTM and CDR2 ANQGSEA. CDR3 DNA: TGCAGCGTCAAACGGGCTAGCGGTGAAAACTACGAGCAGTACTTC. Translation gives CSVKRASGENYEQYF.

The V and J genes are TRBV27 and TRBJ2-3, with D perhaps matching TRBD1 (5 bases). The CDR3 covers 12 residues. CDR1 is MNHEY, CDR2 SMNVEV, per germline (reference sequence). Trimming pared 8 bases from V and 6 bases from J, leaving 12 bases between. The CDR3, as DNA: TGTGCCAGCCGCCAATCAGGGGATACGCAGTATTTT. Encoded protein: CASRQSGDTQYF.

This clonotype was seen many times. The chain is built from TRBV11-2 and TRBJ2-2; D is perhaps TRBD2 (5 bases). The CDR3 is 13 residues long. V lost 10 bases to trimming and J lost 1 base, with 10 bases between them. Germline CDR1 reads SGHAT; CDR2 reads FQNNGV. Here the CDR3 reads CATREGNTGELFF. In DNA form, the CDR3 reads TGTGCCACCCGAGAGGGGAACACCGGGGAGCTGTTTTTT.

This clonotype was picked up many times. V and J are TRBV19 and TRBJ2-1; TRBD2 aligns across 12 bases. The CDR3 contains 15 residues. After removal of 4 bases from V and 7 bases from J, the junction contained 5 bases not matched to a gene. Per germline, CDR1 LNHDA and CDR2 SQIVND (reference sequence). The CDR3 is CASSRLAGGGNEQFF. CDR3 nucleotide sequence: TGTGCCAGTAGTAGGCTAGCGGGAGGGGGGAATGAGCAGTTCTTC.

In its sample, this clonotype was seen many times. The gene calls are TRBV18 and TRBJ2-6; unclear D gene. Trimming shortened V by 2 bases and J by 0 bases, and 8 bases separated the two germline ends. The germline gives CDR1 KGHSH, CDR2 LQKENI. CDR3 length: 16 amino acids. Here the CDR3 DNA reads TGTGCCAGCTCACCATATGCGGACTCTGGGGCCAACGTCCTGACTTTC. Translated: CASSPYADSGANVLTF.

The CDR3 region is CASSLPIGYTDTQYF. In nucleotides, the CDR3 is TGTGCCAGCAGCCTTCCGATAGGGTACACAGATACGCAGTATTTT. The rearrangement links TRBV7-8 to TRBJ2-3; D not certain. The CDR3 spans 15 residues. Germline loops: CDR1 SGHVS, CDR2 FQNEAQ. Between the trimmed V and J ends, which lost 5 bases and 2 bases, there was a span of 14 bases.

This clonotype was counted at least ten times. The CDR3: CASSSRRTVDYEQYF. CDR3 coding DNA: TGTGCCAGCAGCTCTCGCAGGACAGTCGACTACGAGCAGTACTTC. The chain links TRBV7-2 to TRBJ2-7; weak D call: TRBD1 (6 bases). Germline values: CDR1 SGHTA, CDR2 FQGNSA. Trimming shortened V by 4 bases and J by 3 bases, and 16 bases separated the two germline ends. The CDR3 length is 15 residues.

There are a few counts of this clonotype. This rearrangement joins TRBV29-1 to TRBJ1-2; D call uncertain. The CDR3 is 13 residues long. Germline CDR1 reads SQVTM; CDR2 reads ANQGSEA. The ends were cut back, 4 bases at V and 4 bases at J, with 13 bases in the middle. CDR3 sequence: CSVGKQTSYGYTF. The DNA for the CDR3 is TGCAGCGTTGGGAAACAGACATCCTATGGCTACACCTTC.

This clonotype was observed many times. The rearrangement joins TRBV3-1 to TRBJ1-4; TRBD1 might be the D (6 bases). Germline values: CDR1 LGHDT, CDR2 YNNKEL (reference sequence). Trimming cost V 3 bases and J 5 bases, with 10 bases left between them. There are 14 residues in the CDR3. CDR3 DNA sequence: TGTGCCAGCAGCCAGAGGACAGTAAATGAAAAACTGTTTTTT. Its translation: CASSQRTVNEKLFF.

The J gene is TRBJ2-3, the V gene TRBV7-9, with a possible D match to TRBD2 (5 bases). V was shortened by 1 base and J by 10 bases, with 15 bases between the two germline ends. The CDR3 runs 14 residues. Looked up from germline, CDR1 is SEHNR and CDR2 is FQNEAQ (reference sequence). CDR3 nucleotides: TGTGCCAGCAGCTTAGTTGCGGACTCCGATTCGCAGTATTTT. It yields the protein CASSLVADSDSQYF.

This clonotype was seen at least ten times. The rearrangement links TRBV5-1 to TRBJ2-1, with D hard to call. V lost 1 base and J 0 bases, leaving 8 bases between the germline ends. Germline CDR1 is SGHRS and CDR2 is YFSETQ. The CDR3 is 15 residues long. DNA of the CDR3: TGCGCCAGCAGCTTGTCCCTAAACTCCTACAATGAGCAGTTCTTC. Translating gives CASSLSLNSYNEQFF. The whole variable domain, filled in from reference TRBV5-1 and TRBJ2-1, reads KAGVTQTPRYLIKTRGQQVTLSCSPISGHRSVSWYQQTPGQGLQFLFEYFSETQRNKGNFPGRFSGRQFSNSRSEMNVSTLELGDSALYLCASSLSLNSYNEQFFGPGTRLTVL.

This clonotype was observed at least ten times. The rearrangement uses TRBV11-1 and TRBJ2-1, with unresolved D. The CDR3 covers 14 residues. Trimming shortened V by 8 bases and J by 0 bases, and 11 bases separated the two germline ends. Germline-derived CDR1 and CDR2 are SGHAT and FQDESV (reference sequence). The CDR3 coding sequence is TGTGCCAGCTCCCTAGGTAGCTCCTACAATGAGCAGTTCTTC. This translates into CASSLGSSYNEQFF.

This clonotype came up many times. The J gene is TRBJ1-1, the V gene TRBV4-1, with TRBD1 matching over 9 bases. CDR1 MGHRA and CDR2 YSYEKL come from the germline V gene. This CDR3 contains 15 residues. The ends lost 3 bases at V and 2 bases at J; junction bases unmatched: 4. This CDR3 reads CASSHGTGLNTEAFF. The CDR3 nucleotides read TGCGCCAGCAGCCATGGGACAGGGCTAAACACTGAAGCTTTCTTT.

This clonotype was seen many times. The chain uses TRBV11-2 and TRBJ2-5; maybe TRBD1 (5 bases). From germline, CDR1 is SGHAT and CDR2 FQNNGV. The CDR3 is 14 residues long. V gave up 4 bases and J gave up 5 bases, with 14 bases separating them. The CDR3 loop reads CASSWAWGEETQYF. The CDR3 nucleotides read TGTGCCAGCAGCTGGGCGTGGGGCGAGGAGACCCAGTACTTC. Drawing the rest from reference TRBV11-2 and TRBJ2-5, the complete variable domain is EAGVAQSPRYKIIEKRQSVAFWCNPISGHATLYWYQQILGQGPKLLIQFQNNGVVDDSQLPKDRFSAERLKGVDSTLKIQPAKLEDSAVYLCASSWAWGEETQYFGPGTRLLVL.

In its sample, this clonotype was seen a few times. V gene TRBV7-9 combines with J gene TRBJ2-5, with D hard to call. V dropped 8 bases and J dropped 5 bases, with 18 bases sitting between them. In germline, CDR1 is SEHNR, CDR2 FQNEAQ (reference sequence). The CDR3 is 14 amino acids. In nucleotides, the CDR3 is TGTGCCAGCTCAGAGACCCGGACGAGTGAGACCCAGTACTTC. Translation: CASSETRTSETQYF.

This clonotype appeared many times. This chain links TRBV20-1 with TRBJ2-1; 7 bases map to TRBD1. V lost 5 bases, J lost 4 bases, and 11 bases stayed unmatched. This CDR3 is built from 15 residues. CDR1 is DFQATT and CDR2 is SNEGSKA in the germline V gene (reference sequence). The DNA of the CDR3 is TGCAGTGCTCCACCACCCGGGACAGATTACAATGAGCAGTTCTTC. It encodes CSAPPPGTDYNEQFF.

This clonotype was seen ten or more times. CDR3: CSARGWRRLLNTGELFF. As DNA, the CDR3 is TGCAGTGCTAGAGGATGGAGGCGGCTCCTGAACACCGGGGAGCTGTTTTTT. The J gene is TRBJ2-2, the V gene TRBV20-1; D might be TRBD2 (5 bases). Germline lookup yields CDR1 DFQATT and CDR2 SNEGSKA (reference sequence). V lost 1 base to trimming and J lost 1 base, with 16 bases between them. CDR3 size: 17 residues.

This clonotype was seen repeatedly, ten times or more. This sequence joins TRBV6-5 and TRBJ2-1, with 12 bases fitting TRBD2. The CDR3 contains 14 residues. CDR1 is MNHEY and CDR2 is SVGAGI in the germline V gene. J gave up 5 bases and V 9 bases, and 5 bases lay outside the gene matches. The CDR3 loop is CASGRTSGNNEQFF. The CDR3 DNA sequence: TGTGCCAGTGGGAGGACTAGCGGGAACAATGAGCAGTTCTTC.

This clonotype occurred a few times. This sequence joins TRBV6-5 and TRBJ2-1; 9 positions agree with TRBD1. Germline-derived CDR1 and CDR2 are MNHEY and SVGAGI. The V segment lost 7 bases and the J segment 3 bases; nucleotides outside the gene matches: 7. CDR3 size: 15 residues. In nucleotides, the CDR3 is TGTGCCAGCAAGGGGGACAGGGCTAACTACAATGAGCAGTTCTTC. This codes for CASKGDRANYNEQFF.

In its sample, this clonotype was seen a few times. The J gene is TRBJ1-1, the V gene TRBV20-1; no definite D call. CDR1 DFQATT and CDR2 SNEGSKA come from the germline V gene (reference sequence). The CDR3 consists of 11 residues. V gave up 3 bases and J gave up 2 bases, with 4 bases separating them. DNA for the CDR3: TGCAGTGCTAGCAGTAACACTGAAGCTTTCTTT. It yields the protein CSASSNTEAFF.

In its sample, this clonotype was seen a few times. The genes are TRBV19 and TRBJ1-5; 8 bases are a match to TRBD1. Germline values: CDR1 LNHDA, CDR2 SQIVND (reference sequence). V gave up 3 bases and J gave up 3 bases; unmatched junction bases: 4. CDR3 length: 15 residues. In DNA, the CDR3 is TGTGCCAGTAGTATTGGACAGGGAATCAATCAGCCCCAGCATTTT. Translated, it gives CASSIGQGINQPQHF.

CDR3 sequence: CASRPTGGQPEAFF. The DNA of the CDR3 is TGTGCCAGCAGACCCACAGGGGGCCAACCCGAAGCTTTCTTT. This sequence joins TRBV6-5 and TRBJ1-1, with 9 bases that match TRBD1. CDR3 length equals 14 residues. V lost 6 bases to trimming and J lost 8 bases; unmatched junction nucleotides: 10. The germline CDR1 and CDR2 sequences are MNHEY and SVGAGI.

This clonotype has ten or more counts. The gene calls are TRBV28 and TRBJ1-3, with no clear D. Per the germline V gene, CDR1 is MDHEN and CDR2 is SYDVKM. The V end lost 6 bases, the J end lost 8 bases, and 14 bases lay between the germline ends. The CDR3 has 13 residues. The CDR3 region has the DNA TGTGCCAGCAGCCCCGGTCTGAGAGACACCATATATTTT. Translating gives CASSPGLRDTIYF.

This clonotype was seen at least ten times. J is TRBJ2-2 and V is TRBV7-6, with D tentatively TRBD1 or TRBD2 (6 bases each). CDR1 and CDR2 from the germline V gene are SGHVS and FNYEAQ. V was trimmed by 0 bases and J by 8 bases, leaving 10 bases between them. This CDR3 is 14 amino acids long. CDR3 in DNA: TGTGCCAGCAGCTTAGCCAGGGGAGGTGGGGAGCTGTTTTTT. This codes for CASSLARGGGELFF.

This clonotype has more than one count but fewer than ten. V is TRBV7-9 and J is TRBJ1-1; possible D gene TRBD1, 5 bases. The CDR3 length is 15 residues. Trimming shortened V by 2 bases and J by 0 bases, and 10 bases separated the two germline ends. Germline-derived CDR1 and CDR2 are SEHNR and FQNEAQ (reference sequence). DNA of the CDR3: TGTGCCAGCAGCTTAACGGGACTGATGAACACTGAAGCTTTCTTT. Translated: CASSLTGLMNTEAFF.

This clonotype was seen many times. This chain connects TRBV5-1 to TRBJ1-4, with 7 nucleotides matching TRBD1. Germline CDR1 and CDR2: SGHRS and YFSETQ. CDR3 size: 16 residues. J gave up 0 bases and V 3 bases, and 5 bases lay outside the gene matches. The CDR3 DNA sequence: TGCGCCAGCAGCTCGGACAGGACCGCAACTAATGAAAAACTGTTTTTT. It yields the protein CASSSDRTATNEKLFF.

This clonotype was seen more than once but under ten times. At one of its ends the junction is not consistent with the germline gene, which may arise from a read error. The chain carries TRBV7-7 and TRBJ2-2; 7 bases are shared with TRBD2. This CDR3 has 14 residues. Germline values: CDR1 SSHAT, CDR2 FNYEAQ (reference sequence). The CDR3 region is CASSSGLEHGELFF. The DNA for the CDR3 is TGTGCTAGCAGCTCCGGACTAGAACACGGGGAGCTGTTTTTT.

In nucleotides, the CDR3 is TGCAGCGTGCGGACGGAGTATCAGCCCCAGCATTTT. This encodes CSVRTEYQPQHF. The chain combines TRBV29-1 with TRBJ1-5; D remains ambiguous. This CDR3 region has 12 residues. Per germline, CDR1 SQVTM and CDR2 ANQGSEA. Deletions cut 6 bases from V and 5 bases from J, with 11 bases between.

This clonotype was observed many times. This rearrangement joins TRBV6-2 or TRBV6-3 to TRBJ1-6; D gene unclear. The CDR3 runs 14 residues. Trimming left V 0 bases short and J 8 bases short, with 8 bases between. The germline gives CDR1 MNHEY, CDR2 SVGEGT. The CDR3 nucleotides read TGTGCCAGCAGTTACTCGGACTGGGATTCACCCCTCCACTTT. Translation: CASSYSDWDSPLHF.

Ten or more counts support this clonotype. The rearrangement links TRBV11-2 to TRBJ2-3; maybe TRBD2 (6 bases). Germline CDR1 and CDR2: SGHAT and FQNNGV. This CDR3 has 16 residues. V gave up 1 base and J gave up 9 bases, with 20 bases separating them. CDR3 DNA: TGTGCCAGCAGCTTAGGCCGAGGGAGGTCGTGGCAAACGCAGTATTTT. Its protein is CASSLGRGRSWQTQYF. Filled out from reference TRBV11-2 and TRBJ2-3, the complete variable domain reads EAGVAQSPRYKIIEKRQSVAFWCNPISGHATLYWYQQILGQGPKLLIQFQNNGVVDDSQLPKDRFSAERLKGVDSTLKIQPAKLEDSAVYLCASSLGRGRSWQTQYFGPGTRLTVL.